This TCR beta chain came from a study of T-cell reconstitution after alpha-beta-depleted transplantation in children. TCRbeta library preparation incorporated unique molecular identifiers. TCRdb redid the calling of the PCR reads with MiXCR, one entry per CDR3 protein. This table has around 380,000 distinct CDR3 sequences, under 13% appearing once. CDR3 length equals 14 residues. Germline lookup yields CDR1 SGHTA and CDR2 FQGNSA. V lost 5 bases to trimming and J lost 7 bases, with 15 bases between them. This clonotype was detected ten times or more. The chain employs TRBV7-2 and TRBJ1-3; D gene uncertain. The clonotype comes from a human donor who donated a stem cell graft to a child with acute myeloid leukemia. Sequenced material: PBMCs from the stem cell graft donor, taken from the stem cell graft. This CDR3 reads CASSPRGVGNTIYF. The CDR3 nucleotides read TGTGCCAGCAGCCCCCGCGGGGTTGGGAACACCATATATTTT.